These T cell receptor beta chains were read from a single sample in a study of OX40 agonist ivuxolimab in advanced cancers. The protocol was immunoSEQ multiplex PCR, while the TCRdb copy is restricted to in-frame clones and leaves out a portion. This repertoire shows some 38,000 clones, about 89% found once; its top ten account for around 0.56%. Specimen: CD4+ or CD8+ T cells sorted from blood, collected in a trial of the OX40 agonist ivuxolimab. These receptors all come from an adult with an advanced solid tumor such as melanoma, head and neck, liver or kidney cancer. Each CDR3 is given with its conserved first and last residue. A D gene is named only where the DNA matches it firmly. Clone size, where shown, is once, few, many, or a class for clones that have expanded.

v_gene	j_gene	d_gene	abundance	CDR3nt	CDR3aa
TRBV6-4	TRBJ1-2	NA	once	TGTGCCAGCGAAAGGTCTGCTGGGGGAGGCTATGGCTACACCTTC	CASERSAGGGYGYTF
TRBV15	TRBJ1-1	NA	NA	TGTGCCACCAGCCAGGAGGCGACAACGGACACTGAAGCTTTCTTT	CATSQEATTDTEAFF
TRBV9	TRBJ1-2	TRBD1	NA	TGTGCCAGCAGCGCTGACAGGGGCCGTGGTGACTATGGCTACACCTTC	CASSADRGRGDYGYTF
TRBV5-1	TRBJ1-2	TRBD1	NA	TGCGCCAGCAGCGGGGGACAGGGGTCGTTAGGCTACACCTTC	CASSGGQGSLGYTF
TRBV7-3	TRBJ1-6	NA	NA	TGTGCCAGCAGCCCGAGGGCAGGGAGTGGTTCACCCCTCCACTTT	CASSPRAGSGSPLHF
TRBV5-1	TRBJ2-3	NA	NA	TGCGCCAGCAGCGACGGAGTGGAACGCACAGATACGCAGTATTTT	CASSDGVERTDTQYF
TRBV19	TRBJ2-2	NA	NA	TGTGCCAGGTTTGCCGGGACGGCAACCGGGGAGCTGTTTTTT	CARFAGTATGELFF
TRBV13	TRBJ2-3	NA	NA	TGTGCCAGCAGCCCCCCCCAGGGTATGGCAGATACGCAGTATTTT	CASSPPQGMADTQYF
TRBV11-1	TRBJ2-1	NA	NA	TGTGCCAGCAGCGGAGGATCTAGATTCTCTCGGCTCAAGTACAATGAGCAGTTCTTC	CASSGGSRFSRLKYNEQFF
TRBV5-1	TRBJ1-1	TRBD1	NA	TGCGCCAGCCGCGGACAGGGAGCTTTGAACACTGAAGCTTTCTTT	CASRGQGALNTEAFF
TRBV4-2	TRBJ1-1	NA	few	TGTGCCAGCAGCCAAGATGGGACAAGGGCTTTCTTT	CASSQDGTRAFF
TRBV9	TRBJ1-1	NA	few	TGTGCCAGCAGCGCCTTTGGGGAGGCCACTGAAGCTTTCTTT	CASSAFGEATEAFF
TRBV19	TRBJ2-7	NA	NA	TGTGCCAGTAGGAACGCCGGGACCCGCTCCTACGAGCAGTACTTC	CASRNAGTRSYEQYF
TRBV7-7	TRBJ2-3	TRBD2	NA	TGTGCTAGCAGCTTAGGACTAGCGGGGGGGGCAGATACGCAGTATTTT	CASSLGLAGGADTQYF
TRBV6-6	TRBJ1-2	TRBD1	NA	TGTGCCAGCAGCGACAGGGCTCAGGGGTATGGCTACACCTTC	CASSDRAQGYGYTF
TRBV2	TRBJ2-7	NA	NA	TGTGCCAGCAGCGCAGTCGTCCTCTCCTACGAGCAGTACTTC	CASSAVVLSYEQYF
TRBV7-9	TRBJ1-1	NA	NA	TGTGCCAGCAGCCCGTCCGGGGGCGGCACTGAAGCTTTCTTT	CASSPSGGGTEAFF
TRBV6-6	TRBJ1-1	NA	NA	TGTGCCAGCAGCCTACAGGGCCCGAACACTGAAGCTTTCTTT	CASSLQGPNTEAFF
TRBV6-5	TRBJ1-2	NA	few	TGTGCCAGCTGGCATCGGGGAAAAGAATATGGCTACACCTTC	CASWHRGKEYGYTF
TRBV6-5	TRBJ1-1	NA	NA	TGTGCCAGCATTCCGGACGGAGCGAACACTGAAGCTTTCTTT	CASIPDGANTEAFF
TRBV6-1	TRBJ2-7	NA	NA	TGTGCCAGCAGTGAAGATGTCAGGGTAATCGAGCAGTACTTC	CASSEDVRVIEQYF
TRBV6-6	TRBJ2-2	NA	NA	TGTGCCAGCGCACCCCAACCCGCGAACACCGGGGAGCTGTTTTTT	CASAPQPANTGELFF
TRBV28	TRBJ1-5	NA	NA	TGTGCCAGCAGTTTCGCCGGGTCGAGGGTAAATCAGCCCCAGCATTTT	CASSFAGSRVNQPQHF
TRBV4-1	TRBJ1-3	NA	few	TGCGCCAGCAGCCGCCGCCCCGGGGGTTACTCTGGAAACACCATATATTTT	CASSRRPGGYSGNTIYF
TRBV27	TRBJ2-3	NA	NA	TGTGCCAGCATTCCCCCAGGCACAGATACGCAGTATTTT	CASIPPGTDTQYF
TRBV7-8	TRBJ2-5	NA	NA	TGTGCCAGCAGCGCAACAGCCCAAGAGACCCAGTACTTC	CASSATAQETQYF
TRBV29-1	TRBJ1-1	NA	NA	TGCAGCGTTGCTGGTCTTCATTTGAACACTGAAGCTTTCTTT	CSVAGLHLNTEAFF
TRBV11-2	TRBJ1-4	NA	few	TGTGCCAGCAGCTTAGGGGAATCTGAAAAACTGTTTTTT	CASSLGESEKLFF
TRBV6-6	TRBJ2-1	NA	NA	TGTGCCAGCAGACCCGCAGGTTCCTACAATGAGCAGTTCTTC	CASRPAGSYNEQFF
TRBV28	TRBJ1-2	NA	once	TGTGCCAGCAGTCTACCCGGACGGCCCTATGGCTACACCTTC	CASSLPGRPYGYTF
TRBV9	TRBJ2-1	TRBD1	NA	TGTGCCAGCAGCCCGGGACAGGGTCCCCAGTTCTTC	CASSPGQGPQFF
TRBV16	TRBJ2-2	NA	NA	TGTGCCAGCAATCAAAATCCGAACACCGGGGAGCTGTTTTTT	CASNQNPNTGELFF
TRBV6-5	TRBJ1-2	TRBD1	once	TGTGCCAGCAGTTACTCGGACAGGGTATATGGCTACACCTTC	CASSYSDRVYGYTF
TRBV28	TRBJ1-1	NA	NA	TGTGCCAGCAGTCCGCCCAGACGGATGAACACTGAAGCTTTCTTT	CASSPPRRMNTEAFF
TRBV29-1	TRBJ2-3	TRBD1	NA	TGCAGCGTTGAAGGGACAGGGGCAGCAGATACGCAGTATTTT	CSVEGTGAADTQYF
TRBV19	TRBJ2-5	NA	NA	TGTGCCAGTAGTAAGTGGCAGGTGACACAGGTAGGGGAGACCCAGTACTTC	CASSKWQVTQVGETQYF
TRBV5-6	TRBJ1-2	NA	once	TGTGCCAGCAGCCGGTTCAAGGTGAACTATGGCTACACCTTC	CASSRFKVNYGYTF
TRBV7-2	TRBJ1-5	NA	NA	TGTGCCAGCAGCTTAGGGCATGCCGGACAACACCAGCCCCAGCATTTT	CASSLGHAGQHQPQHF
TRBV10-3	TRBJ2-7	TRBD2	NA	TGTGCCATCAGTGAGGGCTTAGCGGGGGCCTTCTACGAGCAGTACTTC	CAISEGLAGAFYEQYF
TRBV28	TRBJ1-2	NA	NA	TGTGCCAGCAGTCCCCCGGGGGCGCGAAAGAACTATGGCTACACCTTC	CASSPPGARKNYGYTF
TRBV1	TRBJ2-7	NA	NA	TGCACTAAAAGGTCTGGGGGCTCCTACGAGCAGTACTTC	CTKRSGGSYEQYF
TRBV14	TRBJ2-1	NA	NA	TGTGCCAGCAGCCAATACAGTGGGACAACCTACAATGAGCAGTTCTTC	CASSQYSGTTYNEQFF
TRBV6-4	TRBJ2-3	NA	NA	TGTGCCAGCAGTTCGAGAGTGGGGGGTCCCACCAGCACAGATACGCAGTATTTT	CASSSRVGGPTSTDTQYF
TRBV28	TRBJ1-1	TRBD1	NA	TGTGCCAGCAGTTTCGGGACAGAGAACACTGAAGCTTTCTTT	CASSFGTENTEAFF
TRBV18	TRBJ2-7	TRBD1	NA	TGTGCCAGCTCACTGCCGGGACAGCTAGCCTACGAGCAGTACTTC	CASSLPGQLAYEQYF
TRBV7-2	TRBJ2-7	TRBD1	NA	TGTGCCAGCAGCTCCCACAGGGGGACTTACGAGCAGTACTTC	CASSSHRGTYEQYF